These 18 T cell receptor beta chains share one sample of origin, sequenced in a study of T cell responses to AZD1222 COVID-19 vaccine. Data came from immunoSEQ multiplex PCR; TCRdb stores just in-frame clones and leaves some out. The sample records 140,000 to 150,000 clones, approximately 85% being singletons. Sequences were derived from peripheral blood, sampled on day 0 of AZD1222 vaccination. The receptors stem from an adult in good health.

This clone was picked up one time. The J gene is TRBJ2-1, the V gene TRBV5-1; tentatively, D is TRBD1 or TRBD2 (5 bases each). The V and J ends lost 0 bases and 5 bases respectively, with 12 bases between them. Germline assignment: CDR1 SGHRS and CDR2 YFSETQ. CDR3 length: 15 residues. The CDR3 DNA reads TGCGCCAGCAGCTTGGATCGGGGCCTCCACAATGAGCAGTTCTTC. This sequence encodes CASSLDRGLHNEQFF.

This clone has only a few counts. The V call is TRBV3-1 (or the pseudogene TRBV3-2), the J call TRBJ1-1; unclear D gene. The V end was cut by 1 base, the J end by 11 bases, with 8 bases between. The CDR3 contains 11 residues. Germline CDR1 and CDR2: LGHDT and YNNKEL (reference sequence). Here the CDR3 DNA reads TGTGCCAGCAGCCAAGGGCAGCTGGCTTTCTTT. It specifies CASSQGQLAFF.

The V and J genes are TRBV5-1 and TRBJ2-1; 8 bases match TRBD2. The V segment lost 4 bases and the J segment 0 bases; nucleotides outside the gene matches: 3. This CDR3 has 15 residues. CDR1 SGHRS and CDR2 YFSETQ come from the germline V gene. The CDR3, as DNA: TGCGCCAGCAGCCGCAGCGGGAGCTCCTACAATGAGCAGTTCTTC. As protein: CASSRSGSSYNEQFF.

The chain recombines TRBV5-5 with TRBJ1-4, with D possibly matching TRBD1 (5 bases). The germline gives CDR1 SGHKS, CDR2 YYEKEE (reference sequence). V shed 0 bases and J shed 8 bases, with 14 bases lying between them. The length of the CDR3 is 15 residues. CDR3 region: CASSLAGLEGEKLFF. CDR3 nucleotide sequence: TGTGCCAGCAGCTTGGCAGGGCTGGAGGGAGAAAAACTGTTTTTT.

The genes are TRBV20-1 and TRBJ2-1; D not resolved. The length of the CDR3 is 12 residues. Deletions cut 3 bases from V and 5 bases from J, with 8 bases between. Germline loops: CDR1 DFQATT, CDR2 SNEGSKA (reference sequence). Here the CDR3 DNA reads TGCAGTGCTAGTGAAGGGCACAATGAGCAGTTCTTC. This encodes CSASEGHNEQFF.

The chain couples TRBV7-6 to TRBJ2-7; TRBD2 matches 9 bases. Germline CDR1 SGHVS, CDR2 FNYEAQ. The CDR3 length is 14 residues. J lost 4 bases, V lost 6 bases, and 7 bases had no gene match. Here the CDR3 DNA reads TGTGCCAGCAGTTCCAGCGGGGGGCCTTACGAGCAGTACTTC. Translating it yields CASSSSGGPYEQYF.

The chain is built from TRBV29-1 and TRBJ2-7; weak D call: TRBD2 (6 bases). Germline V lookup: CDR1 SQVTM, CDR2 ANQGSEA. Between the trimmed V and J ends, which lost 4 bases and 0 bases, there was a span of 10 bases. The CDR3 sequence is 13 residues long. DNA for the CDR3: TGCAGCGTTGCCGGGGGAAGCTCCTACGAGCAGTACTTC. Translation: CSVAGGSSYEQYF.

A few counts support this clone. CDR3 DNA sequence: TGTGCCAGCTCACCAGCTGGGGAGACCCAGTACTTC. Its translation is CASSPAGETQYF. The rearrangement uses TRBV18 and TRBJ2-5, with D hard to call. This CDR3 comprises 12 residues. Germline V gene sequence: CDR1 KGHSH, CDR2 LQKENI. The germline V and J ends were trimmed by 2 bases and 5 bases, with 6 bases remaining between them. Looking up the rest from reference TRBV18 and TRBJ2-5 gives the full variable domain: NAGVMQNPRHLVRRRGQEARLRCSPMKGHSHVYWYRQLPEEGLKFMVYLQKENIIDESGMPKERFSAEFPKEGPSILRIQQVVRGDSAAYFCASSPAGETQYFGPGTRLLVL.

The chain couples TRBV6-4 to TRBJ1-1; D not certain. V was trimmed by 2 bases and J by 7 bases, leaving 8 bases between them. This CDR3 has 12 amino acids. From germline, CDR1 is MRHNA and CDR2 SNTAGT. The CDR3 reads CASSDVLGEAFF. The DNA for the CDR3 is TGTGCCAGCAGTGACGTATTAGGTGAAGCTTTCTTT.

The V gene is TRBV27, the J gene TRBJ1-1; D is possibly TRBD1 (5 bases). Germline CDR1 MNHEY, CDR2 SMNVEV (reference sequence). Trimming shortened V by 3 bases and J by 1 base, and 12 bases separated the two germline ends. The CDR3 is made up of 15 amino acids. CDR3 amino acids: CASSLGGWSNTEAFF. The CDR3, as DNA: TGTGCCAGCAGTTTGGGGGGATGGTCGAACACTGAAGCTTTCTTT.

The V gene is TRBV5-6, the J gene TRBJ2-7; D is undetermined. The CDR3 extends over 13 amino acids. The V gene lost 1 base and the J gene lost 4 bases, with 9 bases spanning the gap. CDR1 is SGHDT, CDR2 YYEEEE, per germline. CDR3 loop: CASSLLGLYEQYF. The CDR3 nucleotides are TGTGCCAGCAGCTTGCTTGGGTTATACGAGCAGTACTTC.

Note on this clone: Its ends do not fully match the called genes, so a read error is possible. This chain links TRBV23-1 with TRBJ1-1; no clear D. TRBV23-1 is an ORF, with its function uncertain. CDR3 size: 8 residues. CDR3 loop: CASSQSSF. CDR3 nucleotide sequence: TGCGCCAGCAGTCAATCGTCTTTT.

The CDR3 region has the DNA TGTGCCAGCTCACCCGGGTTACCATGGGAGGATTCACCCCTCCACTTT. Its translation is CASSPGLPWEDSPLHF. The V gene is TRBV18, the J gene TRBJ1-6; unclear D gene. There are 16 residues in the CDR3. Per the germline V gene, CDR1 is KGHSH and CDR2 is LQKENI. Trimming removed 3 bases at V and 8 bases at J, with 17 bases between.

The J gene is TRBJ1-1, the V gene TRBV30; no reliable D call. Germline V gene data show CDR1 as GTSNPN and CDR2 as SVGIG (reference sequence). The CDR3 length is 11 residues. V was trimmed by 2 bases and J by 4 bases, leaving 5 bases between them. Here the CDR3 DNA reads TGTGCCTGGAGTCTGATCACTGAAGCTTTCTTT. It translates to CAWSLITEAFF.

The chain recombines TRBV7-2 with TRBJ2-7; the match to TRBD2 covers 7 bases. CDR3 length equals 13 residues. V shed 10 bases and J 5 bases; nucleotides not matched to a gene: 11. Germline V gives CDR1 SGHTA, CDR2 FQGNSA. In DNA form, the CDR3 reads TGTGCCACTACCTCGGGGGGTTTTGACGAGCAGTACTTC. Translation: CATTSGGFDEQYF.

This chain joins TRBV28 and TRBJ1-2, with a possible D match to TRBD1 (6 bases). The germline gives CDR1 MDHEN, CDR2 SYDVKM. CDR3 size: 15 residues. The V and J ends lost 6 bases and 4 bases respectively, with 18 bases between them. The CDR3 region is CASSRGQRTSYGYTF. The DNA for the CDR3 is TGTGCCAGCAGCCGGGGACAACGGACTTCCTATGGCTACACCTTC.

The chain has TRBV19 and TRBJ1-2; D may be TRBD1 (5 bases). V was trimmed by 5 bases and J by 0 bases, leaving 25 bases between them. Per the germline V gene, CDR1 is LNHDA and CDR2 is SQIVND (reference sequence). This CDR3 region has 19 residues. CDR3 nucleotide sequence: TGTGCCAGTAGTGCTCAAGGGGCCCGGACGGGGCCTACTAACTATGGCTACACCTTC. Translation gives CASSAQGARTGPTNYGYTF.

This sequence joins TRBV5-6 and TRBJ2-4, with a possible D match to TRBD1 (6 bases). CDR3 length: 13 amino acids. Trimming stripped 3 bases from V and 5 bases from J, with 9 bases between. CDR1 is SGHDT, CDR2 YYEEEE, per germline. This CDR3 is CASSWGPENIQYF. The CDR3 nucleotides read TGTGCCAGCAGCTGGGGGCCCGAAAACATTCAGTACTTC.